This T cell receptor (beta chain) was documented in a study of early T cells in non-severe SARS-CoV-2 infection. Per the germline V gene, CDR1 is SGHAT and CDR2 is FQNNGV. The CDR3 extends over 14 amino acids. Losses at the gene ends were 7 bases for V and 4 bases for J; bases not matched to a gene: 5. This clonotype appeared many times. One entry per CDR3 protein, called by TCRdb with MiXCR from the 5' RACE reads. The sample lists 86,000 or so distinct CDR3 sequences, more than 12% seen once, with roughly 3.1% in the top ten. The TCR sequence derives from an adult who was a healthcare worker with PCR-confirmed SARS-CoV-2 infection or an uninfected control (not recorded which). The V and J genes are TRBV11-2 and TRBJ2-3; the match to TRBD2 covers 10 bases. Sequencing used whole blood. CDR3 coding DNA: TGTGCCAGCAACTTCCTAGCGGGGGCAGATACGCAGTATTTT. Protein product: CASNFLAGADTQYF. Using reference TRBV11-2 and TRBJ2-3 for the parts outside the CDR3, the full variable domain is EAGVAQSPRYKIIEKRQSVAFWCNPISGHATLYWYQQILGQGPKLLIQFQNNGVVDDSQLPKDRFSAERLKGVDSTLKIQPAKLEDSAVYLCASNFLAGADTQYFGPGTRLTVL.